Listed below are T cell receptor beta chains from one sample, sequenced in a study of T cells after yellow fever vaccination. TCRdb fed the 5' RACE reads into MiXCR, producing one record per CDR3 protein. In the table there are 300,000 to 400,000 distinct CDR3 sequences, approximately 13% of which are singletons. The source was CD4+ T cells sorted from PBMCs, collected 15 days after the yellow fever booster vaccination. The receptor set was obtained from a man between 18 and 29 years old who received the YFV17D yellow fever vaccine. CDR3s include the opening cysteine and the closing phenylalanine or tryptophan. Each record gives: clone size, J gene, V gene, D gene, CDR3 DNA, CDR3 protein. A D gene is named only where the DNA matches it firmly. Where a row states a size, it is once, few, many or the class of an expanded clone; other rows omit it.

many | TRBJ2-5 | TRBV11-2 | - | TGTGCCAGCAGCTTAGATTCCCTAGTCGGGGAGACCCAGTACTTC | CASSLDSLVGETQYF
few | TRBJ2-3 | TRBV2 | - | TGTGCCAGCAGTGAAGCGCTTTGGCTAGGTACGCAGTATTTT | CASSEALWLGTQYF
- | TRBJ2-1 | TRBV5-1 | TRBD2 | TGCGCCAGCAGCTCGGACCCTATTGGGACTGCGGGGGGTGAGCAGTTCTTC | CASSSDPIGTAGGEQFF
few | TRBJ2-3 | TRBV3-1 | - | TGTGCCAGCAGCCAAGATTGGCCCACAGATACGCAGTATTTT | CASSQDWPTDTQYF
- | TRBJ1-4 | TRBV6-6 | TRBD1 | TGTGCCAGCAGTGAACCGACAGGGGCTAATGAAAAACTGTTTTTT | CASSEPTGANEKLFF
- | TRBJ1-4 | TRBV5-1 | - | TGCGCCAGCAGCTTGGACAGGGCTAACGGAAAACTGTTTTTT | CASSLDRANGKLFF
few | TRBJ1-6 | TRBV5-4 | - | TGTGCCAGCAGCGCTACATTTAATTCACCCCTCCACTTT | CASSATFNSPLHF
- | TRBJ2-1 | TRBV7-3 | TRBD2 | TGTGCCAGCAGCACGACTAGCGGGGATTACAATGAGCAGTTCTTC | CASSTTSGDYNEQFF
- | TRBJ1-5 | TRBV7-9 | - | TGTGCCAGCAGCGCGGGGGATCAGCCCCAGCATTTT | CASSAGDQPQHF
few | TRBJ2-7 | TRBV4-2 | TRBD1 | TGTGCCAGCAGCCACACGTCGGGACAGGGAGTAGGCGAGCAGTACTTC | CASSHTSGQGVGEQYF
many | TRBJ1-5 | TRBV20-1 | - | TGCAGTGCTAGAGACGCTATGGTAAGCAATCAGCCCCAGCATTTT | CSARDAMVSNQPQHF
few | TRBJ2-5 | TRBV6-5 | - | TGTGCCAGCGGGCGGGGTGCACAGACCCAGTACTTC | CASGRGAQTQYF
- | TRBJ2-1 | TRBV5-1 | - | TGCGCCAGCAGCTTGGCCAAGGGGAGAGCCGATGAGCAGTTCTTC | CASSLAKGRADEQFF
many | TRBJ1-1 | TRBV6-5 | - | TGTGCCAGCCAAGACCCCAACACTGAAGCTTTCTTT | CASQDPNTEAFF
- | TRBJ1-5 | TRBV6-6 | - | TGTGCCAGCAGAACCAATGATCAGCCCCAGCATTTT | CASRTNDQPQHF
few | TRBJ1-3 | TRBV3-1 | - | TGTGCCAGCAGCCAGTCGTATCGAGGCTCTGGAAACACCATATATTTT | CASSQSYRGSGNTIYF
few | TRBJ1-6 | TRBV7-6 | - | TGTGCCAGCAGCTTAGAGCAGGCCGGTAATTCACCCCTCCACTTT | CASSLEQAGNSPLHF
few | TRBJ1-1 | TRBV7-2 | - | TGTGCCAGCAGCCCCGTCGTATTAAGGGGAAGGGTCATGAACACTGAAGCTTTCTTT | CASSPVVLRGRVMNTEAFF
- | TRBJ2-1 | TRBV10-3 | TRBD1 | TGTGCCATCAGTGAGGACGACAGGGGGTCCTACAATGAGCAGTTCTTC | CAISEDDRGSYNEQFF
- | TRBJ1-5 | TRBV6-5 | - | TGTGCCAGCAGTTTCCGGGTCTATCAGCCCCAGCATTTT | CASSFRVYQPQHF
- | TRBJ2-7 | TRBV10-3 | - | TGTGCCATCACAGGGGAGGGCGAGCAGTACTTC | CAITGEGEQYF
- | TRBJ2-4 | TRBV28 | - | TGTGCCAGCAGTTTCCTCGGGACCCTAACCCTTCAGTACTTC | CASSFLGTLTLQYF
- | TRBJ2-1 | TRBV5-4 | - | TGTGCCAGCAGTGCAGGGCATTATGGGGACGATGAGCAGTTCTTC | CASSAGHYGDDEQFF
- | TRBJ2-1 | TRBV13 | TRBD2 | TGTGCCAGCCGGGGGGGCGCGTACAATGAGCAGTTCTTC | CASRGGAYNEQFF
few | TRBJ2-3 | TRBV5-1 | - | TGCGCCAGCAGCTTGGGTGGGGGCCAGGATACGCAGTATTTT | CASSLGGGQDTQYF
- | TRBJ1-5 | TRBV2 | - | TGTGCCAGCAGTGACTCGGGGGAATCTCAGCCCCAGCATTTT | CASSDSGESQPQHF
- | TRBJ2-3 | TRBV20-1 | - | TGCAGTGCTACTAGTCATGACTTCACAGATACGCAGTATTTT | CSATSHDFTDTQYF
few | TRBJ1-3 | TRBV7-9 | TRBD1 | TGTGCCAGCATTACCGGGACAGGGGTGTTTGGAAACACCATATATTTT | CASITGTGVFGNTIYF
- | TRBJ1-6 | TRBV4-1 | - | TGCGCCAGCAGCCAAGATGGCGGGGGGGTCAATTCACCCCTCCACTTT | CASSQDGGGVNSPLHF
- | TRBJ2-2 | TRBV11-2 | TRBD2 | TGTGCCAGCAGCTTAGTAGCGGGGGGGCTAACCGGGGAGCTGTTTTTT | CASSLVAGGLTGELFF
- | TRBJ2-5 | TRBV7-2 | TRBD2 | TGTGCCAGCAGCCTCGGGCGGGGGGGCGACAAGACCCAGTACTTC | CASSLGRGGDKTQYF
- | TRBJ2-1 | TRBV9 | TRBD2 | TGTGCCAGCAGCGGCGATAGCGGGGGGGCCTTTGAGCAGTTCTTC | CASSGDSGGAFEQFF
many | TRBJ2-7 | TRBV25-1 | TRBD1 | TGTGCCAGCAGTGAATCCGGACAGGGGATCTACGAGCAGTACTTC | CASSESGQGIYEQYF
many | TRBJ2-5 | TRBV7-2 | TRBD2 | TGTGCCAGCAGCTCTAGCGGACAAGAGACCCAGTACTTC | CASSSSGQETQYF
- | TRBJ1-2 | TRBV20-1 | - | TGCAGTGCTAGAGACCCCAGTCGCCTCGGCTACACCTTC | CSARDPSRLGYTF
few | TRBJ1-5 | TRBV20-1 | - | TGCAGTGCTAGAGTTCCCGGGTTCCCCGATCAGCCCCAGCATTTT | CSARVPGFPDQPQHF
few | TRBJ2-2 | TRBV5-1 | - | TGCGCCAGCAGCTTCAAGACCGGGGAGCTGTTTTTT | CASSFKTGELFF
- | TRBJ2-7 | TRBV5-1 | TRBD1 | TGCGCCAGCAGCTTAGGGGACAGGAAGGCCTACGAGCAGTACTTC | CASSLGDRKAYEQYF
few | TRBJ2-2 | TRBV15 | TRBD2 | TGTGCCACCAGCAGACTAGCGGGGGTCACCGGGGAGCTGTTTTTT | CATSRLAGVTGELFF
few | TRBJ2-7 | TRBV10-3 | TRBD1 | TGTGCCATCAGTGAGTTGGACAGGGGGCACGAGCAGTACTTC | CAISELDRGHEQYF
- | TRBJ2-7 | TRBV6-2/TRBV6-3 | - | TGTGCCAGCAGCCCTCCAACCGTATACGAGCAGTACTTC | CASSPPTVYEQYF
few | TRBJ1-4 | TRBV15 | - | TGTGCCACCAGCAGAGATGCCGAGGGACACACGTTTTTT | CATSRDAEGHTFF
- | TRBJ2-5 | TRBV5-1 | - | TGCGCCAGCAGCTCCCGAGCGTGGCAGGGGCAAGAGACCCAGTACTTC | CASSSRAWQGQETQYF
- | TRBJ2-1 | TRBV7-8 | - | TGTGCCAGCAGCTTAGATCGAATGGCCCGGCAGTTCTTC | CASSLDRMARQFF
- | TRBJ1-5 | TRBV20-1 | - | TGCAGTGCGAACCAGGACAGTGATCAGCCCCAGCATTTT | CSANQDSDQPQHF
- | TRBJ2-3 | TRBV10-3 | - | TGTGCCATCAGTGGAAACGGGGGCGGGGATACGCAGTATTTT | CAISGNGGGDTQYF
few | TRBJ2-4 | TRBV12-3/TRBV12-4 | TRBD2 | TGTGCCAGCAGTTTCTGGGGGGGGGGATCCGGGTCGCTAGCCAAAAACATTCAGTACTTC | CASSFWGGGSGSLAKNIQYF
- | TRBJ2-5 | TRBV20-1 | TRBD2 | TGCAGTGCTGAACCGAGCGGGGGTTTTGAGACCCAGTACTTC | CSAEPSGGFETQYF